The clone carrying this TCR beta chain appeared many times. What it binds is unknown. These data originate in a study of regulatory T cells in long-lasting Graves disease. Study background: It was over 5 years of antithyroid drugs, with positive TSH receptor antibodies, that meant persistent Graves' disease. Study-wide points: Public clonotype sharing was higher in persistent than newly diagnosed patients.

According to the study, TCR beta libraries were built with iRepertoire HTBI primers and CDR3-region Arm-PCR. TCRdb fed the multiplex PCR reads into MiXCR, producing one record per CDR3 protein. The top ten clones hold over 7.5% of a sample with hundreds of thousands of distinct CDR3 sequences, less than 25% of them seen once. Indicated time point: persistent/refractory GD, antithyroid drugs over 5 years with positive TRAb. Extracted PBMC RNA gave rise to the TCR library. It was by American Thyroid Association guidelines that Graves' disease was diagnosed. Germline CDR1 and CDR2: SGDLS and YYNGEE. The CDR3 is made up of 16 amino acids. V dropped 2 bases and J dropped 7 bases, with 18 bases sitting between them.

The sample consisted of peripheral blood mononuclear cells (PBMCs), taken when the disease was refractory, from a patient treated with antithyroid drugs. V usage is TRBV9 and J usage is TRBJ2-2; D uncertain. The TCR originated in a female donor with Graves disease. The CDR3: CASSVNAAGFGGELFF. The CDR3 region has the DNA TGTGCCAGCAGCGTTAACGCTGCAGGTTTCGGCGGGGAGCTGTTTTTT. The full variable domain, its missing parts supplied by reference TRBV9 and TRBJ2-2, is DSGVTQTPKHLITATGQRVTLRCSPRSGDLSVYWYQQSLDQGLQFLIQYYNGEERAKGNILERFSAQQFPDLHSELNLSSLELGDSALYFCASSVNAAGFGGELFFGEGSRLTVL.